Presented here are 4 T cell receptor beta chains from one specimen sequenced in a study of blood T cell repertoires in COVID-19 (dated by TCRdb to about 2020). The library came from the immunoSEQ multiplex PCR assay. TCRdb took over this immuneACCESS table, retaining in-frame rearrangements with V and J assigned. Such tables are incomplete; in checked studies, under half of the missing clones stem from an unresolved V gene, and the remainder is unexplained. The sample data list 100,000 to 150,000 clones, and about 84% of these were observed just once. The top ten constitute about 5.4% of the sample. Sequencing was performed on peripheral blood. The source is a human donor in a cohort sampled during active COVID-19.

In regard to this clone: The junction shows a germline mismatch at one end, possibly a read error. The rearrangement joins TRBV19 to TRBJ1-6; no definite D call. Germline lookup yields CDR1 LNHDA and CDR2 SQIVND (reference sequence). The CDR3 runs to 15 residues. CDR3 sequence: CASRIGRRYNSPLHF. In nucleotides, the CDR3 is TGTGCCAGTAGAATAGGGAGGCGTTATAATTCACCCCTCCACTTT. Looking up the rest from reference TRBV19 and TRBJ1-6 gives the full variable domain: DGGITQSPKYLFRKEGQNVTLSCEQNLNHDAMYWYRQDPGQGLRLIYYSQIVNDFQKGDIAEGYSVSREKKESFPLTVTSAQKNPTAFYLCASRIGRRYNSPLHFGNGTRLTVT.

The rearrangement links TRBV6-2 or TRBV6-3 to TRBJ2-3, with TRBD2 identical over 14 bases. The trim removed 4 bases at V and 6 bases at J, leaving 6 bases unmatched. The germline gives CDR1 MNHEY, CDR2 SVGEGT. The CDR3 length is 16 residues. CDR3 in amino acids: CASSSTSGRVGDTQYF. CDR3 bases: TGTGCCAGCAGTTCGACTAGCGGGAGGGTCGGCGATACGCAGTATTTT.

The J gene is TRBJ2-2, the V gene TRBV4-2, with a weak D call TRBD2 (6 bases). Germline loops: CDR1 LGHNA, CDR2 YNFKEQ. The CDR3 has 16 amino acids. Deletions cut 1 base from V and 4 bases from J, with 13 bases between. The CDR3: CASSQVARDFTGELFF. The CDR3 bases are TGTGCCAGCAGCCAAGTCGCCCGGGACTTCACCGGGGAGCTGTTTTTT.

V and J are TRBV2 and TRBJ2-2; D ambiguous. Germline CDR1 SNHLY, CDR2 FYNNEI. Trimming took 1 base from V and 8 from J, leaving 11 bases between them. The CDR3 extends over 14 amino acids. The CDR3 region is CASSEVPGLGELFF. DNA of the CDR3: TGTGCCAGCAGTGAAGTCCCGGGTTTAGGGGAGCTGTTTTTT. The entire variable domain, with the rest obtained from reference TRBV2 and TRBJ2-2, is as follows: EPEVTQTPSHQVTQMGQEVILRCVPISNHLYFYWYRQILGQKVEFLVSFYNNEISEKSEIFDDQFSVERPDGSNFTLKIRSTKLEDSAMYFCASSEVPGLGELFFGEGSRLTVL.